The rows below give T cell receptor beta chains drawn from one sample of a study of CD8+CD57+ T cells in acquired aplastic anemia. MiXCR was run by TCRdb on the reads, yielding one entry per CDR3 protein. The sample lists approximately 380,000 distinct CDR3 sequences; around 72% were seen once. Sequences were obtained from sorted CD4+, CD8+, or CD8+CD57+ T cells (not recorded which) from PBMCs. The receptors stem from a human donor in good health, serving as a control. Each CDR3 is given without its conserved first and last residue. Each record gives: D gene, V gene, CDR3 protein. D genes are given only for firm matches.

d_gene: TRBD1
v_gene: TRBV10-3
CDR3aa: AIRPGTGDSHGPY

d_gene: -
v_gene: TRBV2
CDR3aa: ASTDQDSNQPQH

d_gene: -
v_gene: TRBV7-6
CDR3aa: ASSARQNQPQH

d_gene: TRBD2
v_gene: TRBV11-2
CDR3aa: ASSLAGRTSGGFTDTQY

d_gene: -
v_gene: TRBV10-1
CDR3aa: ASGQGNRYYDYT

d_gene: TRBD1
v_gene: TRBV10-3
CDR3aa: AISEDRALHELY

d_gene: -
v_gene: TRBV2
CDR3aa: ASSEQPLTLCTTEY

d_gene: TRBD1
v_gene: TRBV5-4
CDR3aa: ASSLLRQGFNYGYT

d_gene: TRBD2
v_gene: TRBV7-9
CDR3aa: ASSRRWGLNTGELF

d_gene: -
v_gene: TRBV12-3/TRBV12-4
CDR3aa: ASSLRADTQY

d_gene: TRBD2
v_gene: TRBV20-1
CDR3aa: SAAGGPRVQNIQY

d_gene: TRBD1
v_gene: TRBV6-5
CDR3aa: ASQGGEETLTNSPLH

d_gene: -
v_gene: TRBV2
CDR3aa: ASSAKGAPTEAF

d_gene: -
v_gene: TRBV18
CDR3aa: ASSPPSASYEQY

d_gene: TRBD1
v_gene: TRBV5-6
CDR3aa: ASSWTGGVGAF

d_gene: -
v_gene: TRBV7-2
CDR3aa: ASRHRTSDEQI

d_gene: -
v_gene: TRBV13
CDR3aa: ASSGRTAPGANVLT

d_gene: -
v_gene: TRBV4-2
CDR3aa: ASSQGGGNTEAF

d_gene: TRBD1
v_gene: TRBV5-1
CDR3aa: ATSSTQGGNQPQH

d_gene: TRBD2
v_gene: TRBV20-1
CDR3aa: SASGLDAYEQY

d_gene: TRBD2
v_gene: TRBV5-1
CDR3aa: ASSLDTSGEEETQY

d_gene: -
v_gene: TRBV20-1
CDR3aa: SAPYSNYGT

d_gene: -
v_gene: TRBV6-5
CDR3aa: ASSYESTDTQY

d_gene: -
v_gene: TRBV10-1
CDR3aa: ASSASRVGGTLH

d_gene: TRBD1
v_gene: TRBV7-2
CDR3aa: ASSLATGTDWNET

d_gene: -
v_gene: TRBV10-3
CDR3aa: AISSDGYDKLY

d_gene: TRBD2
v_gene: TRBV20-1
CDR3aa: SASGTSGGANTGELF

d_gene: -
v_gene: TRBV5-6
CDR3aa: ASSTEGESYGYT

d_gene: -
v_gene: TRBV5-6
CDR3aa: ACRTEPGLLDTEAF

d_gene: TRBD1
v_gene: TRBV7-2
CDR3aa: ASSILPGQGADEQY

d_gene: TRBD1
v_gene: TRBV2
CDR3aa: ATILGQMPNYGYT

d_gene: TRBD1
v_gene: TRBV10-3
CDR3aa: AISEAGGNEKLF

d_gene: -
v_gene: TRBV20-1
CDR3aa: SATGATEAF

d_gene: -
v_gene: TRBV12-3/TRBV12-4
CDR3aa: ATSSRAASPSYEQY

d_gene: -
v_gene: TRBV4-1
CDR3aa: ASWRRREAEAF

d_gene: TRBD1
v_gene: TRBV15
CDR3aa: ATSRDRASYEQY

d_gene: TRBD1
v_gene: TRBV5-1
CDR3aa: ASSLSGTGTDTQY

d_gene: -
v_gene: TRBV10-3
CDR3aa: ASSQPTGNYGYT

d_gene: -
v_gene: TRBV5-8
CDR3aa: ASRQGGNEQF

d_gene: -
v_gene: TRBV6-5
CDR3aa: ASSYSSLITDTQY